This T cell receptor beta chain was obtained from a study of human T cells and chemical hapten exposure. Study-wide background: Alopecia areata, totalis and universalis patients, mostly female, were included. Findings of the study overall: Higher patch test scores went with higher counts of PT1 expanded TCRs.

Specified time point: pre-sensitization, week 0. This sample's treatment: therapeutic diphenylcyclopropenone sensitization with weekly scalp DPC. From whole blood left unfractionated, total RNA was extracted. This CDR3 comprises 17 residues. Germline V gene sequence: CDR1 ENHRY, CDR2 SYGVKD. V trimming: 6 bases; J trimming: 0 bases; junction bases outside the gene matches: 5. Original processing methods: Sequenced samples showed a median of around 91,000 TCRs each, with counts running from about 20,000 to 690,000. TCRdb re-called the RACE reads through MiXCR, storing one row per CDR3 protein. These V and J calls rely on TCRdb rather than the paper's analysis. The repertoire consists of some 110,000 distinct CDR3 sequences, with 12% occurring once and the leading ten covering 1.6%. This clonotype was counted at least ten times. What it binds is unknown.

This receptor was taken from a woman aged 45 to 65 with alopecia areata. Some clones in this sample may be carry-over from other donors' samples. The sample in question was whole blood, obtained in connection with sensitization to the hapten diphenylcyclopropenone (DPC). This chain links TRBV10-3 with TRBJ2-1; 13 nucleotides agree with TRBD2. The CDR3 DNA follows: TGTGCCATCAGCCCCGGGACTAGCGGGACCTCCTACAATGAGCAGTTCTTC. This sequence encodes CAISPGTSGTSYNEQFF.